These T cell receptor beta chains were read from a single sample in a study of blood T cell repertoires in COVID-19. Only in-frame clones appear in the TCRdb table, and some are missing; sequencing was by immunoSEQ multiplex PCR. The sample lists about 260,000 clones, about 90% occurring once. The sequenced sample was peripheral blood. Source of these receptors: a woman in her thirties with COVID-19, enrolled during active disease. CDR3s include the opening cysteine and the closing phenylalanine or tryptophan. The D gene is left open where the match is weak.

j_call d_call v_call cdr3_aa
TRBJ1-6 - TRBV5-8 CASSFLQVNSPLHF
TRBJ1-1 - TRBV5-1 CASLGGGTRTEAFF
TRBJ2-6 - TRBV5-1 CASSHGGTGANVLTF
TRBJ2-5 TRBD1 TRBV7-9 CASSADRDRTQYF
TRBJ1-5 - TRBV19 CASKLRGAQPQHF
TRBJ2-6 - TRBV19 CASSIRASSSGANVLTF
TRBJ2-7 TRBD1 TRBV11-2 CASSDARTGDYEQYF
TRBJ2-5 - TRBV11-2 CASSSGAGETQYF
TRBJ1-5 TRBD1 TRBV7-9 CASSLGQGRDQPQHF
TRBJ2-7 TRBD2 TRBV3-1/TRBV3-2 CASSQRWGGALYEQYF
TRBJ2-3 - TRBV24-1 CATSDLQTARDTQYF
TRBJ2-1 TRBD2 TRBV29-1 CSALAGGSYNEQFF
TRBJ1-1 - TRBV29-1 CSVQGNTEAFF
TRBJ2-7 TRBD2 TRBV6-2/TRBV6-3 CASSRLAGGIREQYF
TRBJ2-7 - TRBV28 CASSLNLYEQYF
TRBJ2-5 - TRBV6-5 CASSSGRTAQETQYF
TRBJ2-3 - TRBV19 CASSDPGGWVTDTQYF
TRBJ2-1 TRBD1 TRBV7-3 CASSPGTGGYNEQFF
TRBJ1-5 TRBD1 TRBV19 CASSNIGQGAGNQPQHF
TRBJ2-1 - TRBV14 CASPRRVFGSYNEQFF
TRBJ2-5 TRBD2 TRBV2 CASRGLGKETQYF
TRBJ2-1 TRBD2 TRBV30 CAWSLGDSGTGQFF
TRBJ2-3 TRBD2 TRBV24-1 CATSDLGTNTDTQYF
TRBJ2-1 TRBD1 TRBV2 CASSVGTGDYNEQFF
TRBJ2-5 TRBD2 TRBV7-3 CASSQAGGTSETQYF
TRBJ1-5 TRBD1 TRBV7-9 CASTTGTGAAPQHF
TRBJ1-5 TRBD1 TRBV9 CASSPGGRNNQPQHF
TRBJ2-1 TRBD2 TRBV9 CASSARIAGSNEQFF
TRBJ2-1 - TRBV7-9 CASSFSHEQFF
TRBJ2-1 TRBD2 TRBV14 CASSQPGLANNEQFF
TRBJ2-3 TRBD2 TRBV11-2 CASRLTNGREGTDTQYF
TRBJ2-7 - TRBV28 CASSQPRYEQYF
TRBJ2-7 - TRBV5-8 CASSFRGWVHEQYF
TRBJ2-7 - TRBV24-1 CATSDLVGEQYF
TRBJ2-7 TRBD1 TRBV14 CASSPYRGRFNEQYF
TRBJ1-2 - TRBV2 CASSPGGGYGYTF
TRBJ2-2 TRBD2 TRBV6-4 CASSAREFGELFF
TRBJ1-5 - TRBV18 CASSPQGNQPQHF
TRBJ2-2 TRBD2 TRBV19 CASSPSGSGTGELFF
TRBJ2-3 TRBD2 TRBV30 CAWSRTGGGSDTQYF
TRBJ1-3 - TRBV11-2 CASSSEGAAGNTIYF
TRBJ2-2 - TRBV21-1 CASSKAGGDTGELFF
TRBJ2-7 TRBD2 TRBV2 CASRVPLTSGRVREQYF
TRBJ2-1 TRBD2 TRBV5-1 CASSWGLAGLGYNEQFF
TRBJ2-3 TRBD2 TRBV5-1 CASSLGLAGGLDTQYF
TRBJ2-2 - TRBV15 CATSRDRVRTGELFF
TRBJ1-5 - TRBV5-1 CASSLDGGWNQPQHF
TRBJ2-1 - TRBV27 CASRWVGQRENNEQFF
TRBJ2-5 - TRBV7-2 CACGELIQETQYF
TRBJ2-5 TRBD2 TRBV2 CASSGTSPKETQYF
TRBJ2-5 TRBD2 TRBV7-2 CASSGGLVAETQYF
TRBJ2-1 - TRBV6-5 CASRPRRGTIEQFF
TRBJ2-2 TRBD1 TRBV7-9 CASSSSGGWTGELFF
TRBJ2-3 - TRBV5-1 CASNDRDTDTQYF
TRBJ2-3 - TRBV5-6 CASSLTTPESTDTQYF